This TCR beta chain was profiled in a study of shared clonotypes between healthy human individuals. Study-wide points: Generally, estimated richness proved larger in naive subsets than it did in memory subsets. Generation probabilities were higher for clonotypes shared across all four sorted-subset donors than for unshared ones.

Trimming took 4 bases from V and 0 from J, leaving 7 bases between them. The CDR3 loop spans 13 amino acids. CDR1 KGHSH and CDR2 LQKENI come from the germline V gene. Naive CD4+ cells were CD45RA-selected; the remaining cells were memory. For every subset, genomic DNA was evenly distributed across several immunoSEQ plates. The assay was immunoSEQ multiplex PCR, and TCRdb's table has in-frame clones only and misses some. The sample lists more than 2 million clones, 90% to 97% occurring once. Comments on this clone: The antigen is unknown. Other nucleotide sequences in the sample specify the same CDR3.

This TCR was recovered from a man between 18 and 29 years old in good health. The source material was naive CD4+ T cells sorted from blood. Subset reported: CD45RA+ positively selected. V and J are TRBV18 and TRBJ2-7; D remains ambiguous. DNA of the CDR3: TGTGCCAGCTCACGGGCTAGCTCCTACGAGCAGTACTTC. Translating gives CASSRASSYEQYF.